This T cell receptor (beta chain) was recovered during a study of T cells in Graves' hyperthyroidism and ophthalmopathy. About the research overall: Peripheral blood was obtained at initial diagnosis, preceding any treatment.

Germline-derived CDR1 and CDR2 are MDHEN and SYDVKM. This CDR3 region has 14 residues. The V end was cut by 7 bases, the J end by 1 base, with 14 bases between. Researchers amplified the TCR beta CDR3 regions from RNA transcripts. The HTBI primer set served for first-round RT-PCR of the TCR CDR3. TCRdb itself ran the multiplex PCR reads through MiXCR, one entry per CDR3 protein. Of about 250,000 distinct CDR3 sequences in the sample, approximately 21% were seen once. For the diagnoses, clinical symptoms, serum thyroxine and TRAb, thyroid ultrasound and orbital computed tomography were used. Study-wide findings and caveats: Model-based prediction identified ophthalmopathy a median 6.5 months prior to its onset. Most expanded thyroid clonotypes above 0.001 also appeared in blood.

This clonotype was seen a handful of times. Antigen specificity is unknown. The sequence was obtained from a man aged 25 to 40 with Graves' ophthalmopathy. The specimen sequenced was blood. The J gene is TRBJ2-7, the V gene TRBV28, with D tentatively TRBD1 (6 bases). The CDR3 DNA follows: TGTGCCAGCAAACCTTACAGGGCTTCCTACGAGCAGTACTTC. It translates to CASKPYRASYEQYF.